Listed below are T cell receptor beta chains from one sample, sequenced in a study of T cell changes during pregnancy in multiple sclerosis. The repertoire was sequenced with immunoSEQ multiplex PCR; TCRdb's copy has only in-frame clones and lacks some. The repertoire has about 34,000 clones, 90% of them found once; the top ten carry about 4.5%. Here the sequenced sample was CD8+ T cells from peripheral blood mononuclear cells, taken in the second trimester of pregnancy. Receptors originate from a female donor with multiple sclerosis, enrolled in a pregnancy study. Both conserved end residues are part of each CDR3. Fields, in order: CDR3 protein, CDR3 DNA, clone size, D gene, J gene, V gene. A D gene is named only where the DNA matches it firmly. A clone size is listed for some rows: how often the clone was seen (once, few, many), or a class if it is expanded.

CDR3aa: CASSPDGEGRNTGELFF; CDR3nt: TGCGCCAGCAGCCCCGACGGGGAGGGCCGGAACACCGGGGAGCTGTTTTTT; abundance: -; d_gene: TRBD2; j_gene: TRBJ2-2; v_gene: TRBV4-3
CDR3aa: CASTPGGENYGYTF; CDR3nt: TGTGCCAGCACCCCGGGGGGGGAGAACTATGGCTACACCTTC; abundance: -; d_gene: -; j_gene: TRBJ1-2; v_gene: TRBV6-5
CDR3aa: CASSLEAGGSTEAFF; CDR3nt: TGTGCCAGCAGCCTAGAGGCAGGGGGTAGCACTGAAGCTTTCTTT; abundance: -; d_gene: TRBD1; j_gene: TRBJ1-1; v_gene: TRBV7-6
CDR3aa: CATSREGGGFAYEQYF; CDR3nt: TGTGCCACCAGCAGAGAAGGGGGAGGGTTTGCCTACGAGCAGTACTTC; abundance: -; d_gene: -; j_gene: TRBJ2-7; v_gene: TRBV15
CDR3aa: CASSAGLAALNEQFF; CDR3nt: TGTGCCAGCAGCGCTGGACTAGCGGCGCTCAATGAGCAGTTCTTC; abundance: -; d_gene: TRBD2; j_gene: TRBJ2-1; v_gene: TRBV6-1
CDR3aa: CASSWTGLRPGTEAFF; CDR3nt: TGTGCCAGCAGCTGGACAGGGCTAAGGCCGGGCACTGAAGCTTTCTTT; abundance: -; d_gene: TRBD1; j_gene: TRBJ1-1; v_gene: TRBV7-3
CDR3aa: CASSVQQGYEQYF; CDR3nt: TGTGCCAGTAGTGTACAACAGGGGTACGAGCAGTACTTC; abundance: -; d_gene: TRBD1; j_gene: TRBJ2-7; v_gene: TRBV19
CDR3aa: CASSLGNLPGLPTNEQFF; CDR3nt: TGCGCCAGCAGCTTGGGAAACTTACCGGGACTCCCTACTAATGAGCAGTTCTTC; abundance: -; d_gene: -; j_gene: TRBJ2-1; v_gene: TRBV5-1
CDR3aa: CASSLALSGGGETQYF; CDR3nt: TGTGCCAGCAGCTTAGCGCTATCGGGAGGTGGGGAGACCCAGTACTTC; abundance: -; d_gene: TRBD2; j_gene: TRBJ2-5; v_gene: TRBV7-9
CDR3aa: CASRLAPVAYEQYF; CDR3nt: TGTGCCAGCAGACTAGCCCCAGTAGCCTACGAGCAGTACTTC; abundance: -; d_gene: -; j_gene: TRBJ2-7; v_gene: TRBV27
CDR3aa: CASSESSGSAYNEQFF; CDR3nt: TGTGCCAGCAGTGAATCAAGCGGGAGCGCCTACAATGAGCAGTTCTTC; abundance: once; d_gene: TRBD2; j_gene: TRBJ2-1; v_gene: TRBV2
CDR3aa: CASRETGGDGYTF; CDR3nt: TGCGCCAGCAGAGAGACAGGGGGCGATGGCTACACCTTC; abundance: -; d_gene: TRBD1; j_gene: TRBJ1-2; v_gene: TRBV10-2
CDR3aa: CASRTGLAGAYEQYF; CDR3nt: TGTGCCAGCAGGACTGGACTAGCGGGAGCCTACGAGCAGTACTTC; abundance: -; d_gene: TRBD2; j_gene: TRBJ2-7; v_gene: TRBV27